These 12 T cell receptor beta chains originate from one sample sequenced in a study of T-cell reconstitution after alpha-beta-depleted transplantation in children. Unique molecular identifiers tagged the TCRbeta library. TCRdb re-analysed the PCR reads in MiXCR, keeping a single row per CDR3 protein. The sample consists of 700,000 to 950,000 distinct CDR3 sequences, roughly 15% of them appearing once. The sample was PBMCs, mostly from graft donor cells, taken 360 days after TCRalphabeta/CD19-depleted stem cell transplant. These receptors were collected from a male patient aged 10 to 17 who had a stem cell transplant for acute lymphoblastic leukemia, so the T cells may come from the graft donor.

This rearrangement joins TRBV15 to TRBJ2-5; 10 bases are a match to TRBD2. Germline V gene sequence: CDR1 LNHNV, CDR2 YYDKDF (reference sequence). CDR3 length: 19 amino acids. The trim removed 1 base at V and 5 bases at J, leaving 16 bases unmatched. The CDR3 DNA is TGTGCCACCAGCAGAGTTCGGCTAGCGGGAGCGCGAAACGGCGAGACCCAGTACTTC. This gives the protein CATSRVRLAGARNGETQYF. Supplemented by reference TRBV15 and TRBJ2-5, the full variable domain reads DAMVIQNPRYQVTQFGKPVTLSCSQTLNHNVMYWYQQKSSQAPKLLFHYYDKDFNNEADTPDNFQSRRPNTSFCFLDIRSPGLGDTAMYLCATSRVRLAGARNGETQYFGPGTRLLVL.

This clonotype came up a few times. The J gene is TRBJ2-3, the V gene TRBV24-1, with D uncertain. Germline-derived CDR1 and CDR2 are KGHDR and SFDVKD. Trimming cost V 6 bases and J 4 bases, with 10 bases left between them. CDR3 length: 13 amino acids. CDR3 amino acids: CATSPGGADTQYF. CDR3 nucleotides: TGTGCCACCAGTCCAGGTGGGGCAGATACGCAGTATTTT.

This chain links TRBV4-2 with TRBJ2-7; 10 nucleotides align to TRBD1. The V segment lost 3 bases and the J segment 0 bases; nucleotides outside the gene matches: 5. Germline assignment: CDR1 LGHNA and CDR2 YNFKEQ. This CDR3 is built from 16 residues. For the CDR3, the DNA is TGTGCCAGCAGCCAGGGGACAGGGGCCCTCTCCTACGAGCAGTACTTC. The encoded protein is CASSQGTGALSYEQYF.

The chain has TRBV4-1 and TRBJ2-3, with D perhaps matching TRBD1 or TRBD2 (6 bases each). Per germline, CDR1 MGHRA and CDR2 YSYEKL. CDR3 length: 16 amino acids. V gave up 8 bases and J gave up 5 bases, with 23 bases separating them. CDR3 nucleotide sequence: TGCGCCAGCCGGGGGCTAAGCGGGTTTTTACAAGATACGCAGTATTTT. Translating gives CASRGLSGFLQDTQYF.

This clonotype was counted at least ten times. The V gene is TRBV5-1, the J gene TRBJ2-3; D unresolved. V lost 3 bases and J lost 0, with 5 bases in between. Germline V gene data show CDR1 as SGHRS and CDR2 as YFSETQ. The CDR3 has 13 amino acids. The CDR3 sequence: CASSSGSTDTQYF. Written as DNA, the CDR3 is TGCGCCAGCAGCTCGGGCAGCACAGATACGCAGTATTTT. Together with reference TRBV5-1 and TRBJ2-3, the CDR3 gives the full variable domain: KAGVTQTPRYLIKTRGQQVTLSCSPISGHRSVSWYQQTPGQGLQFLFEYFSETQRNKGNFPGRFSGRQFSNSRSEMNVSTLELGDSALYLCASSSGSTDTQYFGPGTRLTVL.

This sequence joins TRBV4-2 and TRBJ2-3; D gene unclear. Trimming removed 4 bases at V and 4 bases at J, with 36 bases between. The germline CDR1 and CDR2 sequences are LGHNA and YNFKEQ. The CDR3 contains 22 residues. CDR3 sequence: CASSPGRTADAHFSGVPDTQYF. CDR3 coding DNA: TGTGCCAGCAGCCCTGGTCGGACGGCCGATGCCCACTTTAGTGGGGTCCCAGATACGCAGTATTTT.

The CDR3 DNA follows: TGTGCCAGCAGCCCTCACCGGACTAGCTCAGCCTACGAGCAGTACTTC. Residues: CASSPHRTSSAYEQYF. The chain uses TRBV28 and TRBJ2-7; the match to TRBD2 covers 8 bases. This CDR3 is 16 amino acids long. Germline V lookup: CDR1 MDHEN, CDR2 SYDVKM. V was pared by 6 bases and J by 2 bases, with 12 bases of the junction left unmatched.

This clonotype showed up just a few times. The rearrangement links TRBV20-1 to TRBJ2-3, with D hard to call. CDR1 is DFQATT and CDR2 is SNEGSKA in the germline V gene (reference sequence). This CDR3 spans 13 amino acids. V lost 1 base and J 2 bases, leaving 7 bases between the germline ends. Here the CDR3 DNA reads TGCAGTGCTAGAGGTCCGGCCACAGATACGCAGTATTTT. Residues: CSARGPATDTQYF.

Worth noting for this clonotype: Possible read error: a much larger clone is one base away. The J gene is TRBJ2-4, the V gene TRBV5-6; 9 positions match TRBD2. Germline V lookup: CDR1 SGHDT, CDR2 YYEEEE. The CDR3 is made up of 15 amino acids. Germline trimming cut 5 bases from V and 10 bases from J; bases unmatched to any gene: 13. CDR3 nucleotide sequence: TGTGCCAGCAGGGACATGGGGAGCGGGAGGATGATTCAGTACTTC. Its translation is CASRDMGSGRMIQYF.

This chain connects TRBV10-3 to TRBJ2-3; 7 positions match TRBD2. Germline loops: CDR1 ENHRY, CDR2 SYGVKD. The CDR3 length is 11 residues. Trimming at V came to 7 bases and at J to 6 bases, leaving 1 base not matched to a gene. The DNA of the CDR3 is TGTGCCATCATGGGGGGGGATACGCAGTATTTT. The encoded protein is CAIMGGDTQYF.

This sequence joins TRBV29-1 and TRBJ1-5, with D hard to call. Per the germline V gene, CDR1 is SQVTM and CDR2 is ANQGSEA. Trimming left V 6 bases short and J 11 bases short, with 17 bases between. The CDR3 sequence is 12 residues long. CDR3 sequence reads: CSVTDLQWAQHF. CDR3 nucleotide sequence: TGCAGCGTAACGGACCTTCAGTGGGCCCAGCATTTT.

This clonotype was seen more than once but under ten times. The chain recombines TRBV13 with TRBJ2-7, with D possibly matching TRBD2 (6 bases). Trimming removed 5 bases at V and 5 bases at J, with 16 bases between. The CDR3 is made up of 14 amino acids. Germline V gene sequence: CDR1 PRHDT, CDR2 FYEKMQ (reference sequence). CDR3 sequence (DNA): TGTGCCAGCAGCCCGGGACTGCGTTTGGACGAGCAGTACTTC. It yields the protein CASSPGLRLDEQYF.